The rows below give T cell receptor beta chains drawn from one sample of a study of CD8+ T cells in alopecia areata. Sequencing used immunoSEQ multiplex PCR; TCRdb keeps in-frame clones, though not all of them. Of about 42,000 clones in the sample, 65% were seen once. The sample was CD8+ T cells sorted from blood, taken at week 4, from a patient treated with tofacitinib. Source of these receptors: a human donor with alopecia areata. CDR3s include the opening cysteine and the closing phenylalanine or tryptophan. The D gene is left open where the match is weak. Only some rows state a clone size, as once, few, many or a class for expanded clones.

d_call	clone_size	v_call	j_call	cdr3_aa	cdr3_nt
-	-	TRBV25-1	TRBJ1-2	CASSEDGFNYGYTF	TGTGCCAGCAGTGAAGACGGCTTTAACTATGGCTACACCTTC
-	-	TRBV29-1	TRBJ2-6	CSVEGGSGTSGANVLTF	TGCAGCGTTGAGGGGGGTTCAGGAACCTCTGGGGCCAACGTCCTGACTTTC
-	-	TRBV29-1	TRBJ2-4	CSVEDPGQLDIQYF	TGCAGCGTTGAAGACCCAGGGCAGCTAGACATTCAGTACTTC
-	-	TRBV29-1	TRBJ1-2	CSVVQTYGYTF	TGCAGCGTTGTACAGACTTATGGCTACACCTTC
TRBD1	-	TRBV15	TRBJ1-6	CATSRERDSNSPLHF	TGTGCCACCAGCAGAGAAAGGGACAGTAATTCACCCCTCCACTTT
-	-	TRBV6-6	TRBJ2-7	CASSYLAGHEQYF	TGTGCCAGCAGTTATTTGGCAGGCCACGAGCAGTACTTC
-	-	TRBV29-1	TRBJ2-7	CSVESGNPYEQYF	TGCAGCGTAGAATCCGGGAATCCCTACGAGCAGTACTTC
-	-	TRBV27	TRBJ1-5	CASSDTAEDRNQPQHF	TGTGCCAGCAGTGACACGGCTGAAGACCGCAATCAGCCCCAGCATTTT
-	few	TRBV29-1	TRBJ2-1	CSVVGGIFDEQFF	TGCAGCGTTGTCGGCGGGATTTTCGATGAGCAGTTCTTC
-	-	TRBV27	TRBJ2-2	CASSLSGELFF	TGTGCCAGCAGTTTATCCGGGGAGCTGTTTTTT
TRBD2	few	TRBV29-1	TRBJ2-1	CSVEGWEGPRAHNEQFF	TGCAGCGTTGAAGGTTGGGAGGGACCCAGAGCCCACAATGAGCAGTTCTTC